The rows below give T cell receptor beta chains drawn from one sample of a study of identical twins. TCRdb reanalysed the 5' RACE reads using MiXCR and keeps one entry per CDR3 protein. The table has more than 200,000 distinct CDR3 sequences, less than 10% seen once. The sequencing sample was made of memory (CD45RO+) T cells sorted from blood. The receptors here all came from a woman between 18 and 29 years old in good health. Each CDR3 is given with its conserved first and last residue. D genes are given only for firm matches. Only part of the rows carry a size: once, few, many, or a class if the clone is expanded.

j_gene: TRBJ2-5; abundance: many; v_gene: TRBV5-6; d_gene: -; CDR3aa: CASSLGYEETQYF; CDR3nt: TGTGCCAGCAGCTTGGGCTACGAAGAGACCCAGTACTTC
j_gene: TRBJ1-5; abundance: -; v_gene: TRBV20-1; d_gene: -; CDR3aa: CSARPSNQPQHF; CDR3nt: TGCAGTGCTCGACCGAGCAATCAGCCCCAGCATTTT
j_gene: TRBJ2-3; abundance: many; v_gene: TRBV6-2/TRBV6-3; d_gene: TRBD2; CDR3aa: CASSYGLATDTQYF; CDR3nt: TGTGCCAGCAGTTACGGACTAGCCACAGATACGCAGTATTTT
j_gene: TRBJ2-5; abundance: -; v_gene: TRBV3-1; d_gene: TRBD2; CDR3aa: CASSLQTSGRRETQYF; CDR3nt: TGTGCCAGCAGCCTCCAGACTAGCGGGAGGCGAGAGACCCAGTACTTC
j_gene: TRBJ2-5; abundance: many; v_gene: TRBV5-1; d_gene: -; CDR3aa: CASSSVLQETQYF; CDR3nt: TGCGCCAGCAGCTCGGTTCTCCAAGAGACCCAGTACTTC
j_gene: TRBJ1-6; abundance: many; v_gene: TRBV3-1; d_gene: -; CDR3aa: CASSQYGGDSPLHF; CDR3nt: TGTGCCAGCAGCCAATACGGAGGGGATTCACCCCTCCACTTT
j_gene: TRBJ2-7; abundance: -; v_gene: TRBV5-1; d_gene: -; CDR3aa: CASSLVTGGGLFYEQYF; CDR3nt: TGCGCCAGCAGCTTGGTAACAGGAGGAGGCCTGTTCTACGAGCAGTACTTC
j_gene: TRBJ1-5; abundance: few; v_gene: TRBV7-3; d_gene: -; CDR3aa: CASSLGWGQPQHF; CDR3nt: TGTGCCAGCAGTCTCGGGTGGGGGCAGCCCCAGCATTTT
j_gene: TRBJ1-1; abundance: many; v_gene: TRBV12-3/TRBV12-4; d_gene: TRBD1; CDR3aa: CASNRQGNTEAFF; CDR3nt: TGTGCCAGCAATCGACAGGGGAACACTGAAGCTTTCTTT
j_gene: TRBJ2-5; abundance: -; v_gene: TRBV5-5; d_gene: TRBD1; CDR3aa: CASSQWTGKETQYF; CDR3nt: TGTGCCAGCAGCCAATGGACAGGGAAGGAGACCCAGTACTTC
j_gene: TRBJ2-1; abundance: -; v_gene: TRBV25-1; d_gene: -; CDR3aa: CASSDRLRDSDNEQFF; CDR3nt: TGTGCCAGCAGTGACCGACTTAGAGACAGCGACAATGAGCAGTTCTTC
j_gene: TRBJ2-5; abundance: -; v_gene: TRBV12-3/TRBV12-4; d_gene: -; CDR3aa: CASSLARTAQETQYF; CDR3nt: TGTGCCAGCAGTTTAGCAAGGACAGCCCAAGAGACCCAGTACTTC
j_gene: TRBJ1-1; abundance: -; v_gene: TRBV21-1; d_gene: -; CDR3aa: CASSNSYGSWGKAFF; CDR3nt: TGTGCCAGCAGCAATTCTTACGGTTCGTGGGGGAAAGCTTTCTTT
j_gene: TRBJ1-1; abundance: -; v_gene: TRBV7-6; d_gene: -; CDR3aa: CASSLYRTGEAFF; CDR3nt: TGTGCCAGCAGCTTATACCGAACAGGAGAAGCTTTCTTT
j_gene: TRBJ1-5; abundance: -; v_gene: TRBV19; d_gene: TRBD1; CDR3aa: CASSEGAGSNQPQHF; CDR3nt: TGTGCCAGTAGCGAGGGGGCGGGAAGCAATCAGCCCCAGCATTTT
j_gene: TRBJ1-1; abundance: -; v_gene: TRBV4-2; d_gene: TRBD1; CDR3aa: CASSQPGGNTEAFF; CDR3nt: TGTGCCAGCAGCCAGCCAGGGGGGAACACTGAAGCTTTCTTT
j_gene: TRBJ2-3; abundance: -; v_gene: TRBV4-3; d_gene: -; CDR3aa: CASSGRDSGADTQYF; CDR3nt: TGCGCCAGCAGCGGACGGGACTCCGGGGCAGATACGCAGTATTTT
j_gene: TRBJ2-5; abundance: few; v_gene: TRBV9; d_gene: TRBD1; CDR3aa: CASSVTSGTAIRETQYF; CDR3nt: TGTGCCAGCAGCGTAACATCCGGGACAGCAATTCGCGAGACCCAGTACTTC
j_gene: TRBJ2-1; abundance: -; v_gene: TRBV7-8; d_gene: TRBD1; CDR3aa: CASSIRQGSSYNEQFF; CDR3nt: TGTGCCAGCAGCATTAGACAGGGGAGCTCCTACAATGAGCAGTTCTTC
j_gene: TRBJ2-3; abundance: many; v_gene: TRBV3-1; d_gene: -; CDR3aa: CASSQRSSTDTQYF; CDR3nt: TGTGCCAGCAGCCAACGTTCCAGCACAGATACGCAGTATTTT
j_gene: TRBJ1-6; abundance: -; v_gene: TRBV20-1; d_gene: -; CDR3aa: CSARDPSGGDSPLHF; CDR3nt: TGCAGTGCTAGAGACCCCTCGGGGGGCGACTCACCCCTCCACTTT
j_gene: TRBJ1-4; abundance: -; v_gene: TRBV3-1; d_gene: -; CDR3aa: CASSPSVPRTNEKLFF; CDR3nt: TGTGCCAGCAGCCCTTCTGTTCCGAGAACTAATGAAAAACTGTTTTTT
j_gene: TRBJ2-1; abundance: -; v_gene: TRBV2; d_gene: TRBD1; CDR3aa: CASIKDRNNEQFF; CDR3nt: TGTGCCAGCATCAAGGACAGGAACAATGAGCAGTTCTTC
j_gene: TRBJ2-1; abundance: -; v_gene: TRBV10-3; d_gene: -; CDR3aa: CAIRQTDNEQFF; CDR3nt: TGTGCCATCAGGCAGACTGACAATGAGCAGTTCTTC
j_gene: TRBJ2-1; abundance: -; v_gene: TRBV3-1; d_gene: TRBD1; CDR3aa: CASSQRDRGRQFF; CDR3nt: TGTGCCAGCAGCCAAAGGGACAGGGGACGGCAGTTCTTC
j_gene: TRBJ1-5; abundance: -; v_gene: TRBV6-2/TRBV6-3; d_gene: -; CDR3aa: CASTSWGADNQPQHF; CDR3nt: TGTGCCAGCACCTCGTGGGGGGCTGACAATCAGCCCCAGCATTTT
j_gene: TRBJ2-1; abundance: many; v_gene: TRBV18; d_gene: -; CDR3aa: CASQRNVLELADEQFF; CDR3nt: TGTGCCAGCCAACGAAATGTGCTTGAGCTCGCGGATGAGCAGTTCTTC
j_gene: TRBJ2-5; abundance: -; v_gene: TRBV7-6; d_gene: TRBD2; CDR3aa: CASSFWTSGRAGQETQYF; CDR3nt: TGTGCCAGCAGCTTTTGGACTAGCGGGAGGGCCGGGCAAGAGACCCAGTACTTC
j_gene: TRBJ2-7; abundance: many; v_gene: TRBV7-9; d_gene: -; CDR3aa: CASSRDIKYEQYF; CDR3nt: TGTGCCAGCAGCAGGGACATTAAATACGAGCAGTACTTC
j_gene: TRBJ2-7; abundance: -; v_gene: TRBV20-1; d_gene: -; CDR3aa: CSARTGKYEQYF; CDR3nt: TGCAGTGCTAGAACAGGGAAGTACGAGCAGTACTTC
j_gene: TRBJ2-5; abundance: many; v_gene: TRBV29-1; d_gene: -; CDR3aa: CSVARGGETQYF; CDR3nt: TGCAGCGTTGCCAGGGGGGGGGAGACCCAGTACTTC
j_gene: TRBJ2-1; abundance: -; v_gene: TRBV7-9; d_gene: -; CDR3aa: CASSLFGDNVLLF; CDR3nt: TGTGCCAGCAGCCTCTTCGGAGACAACGTTTTGCTCTTC
j_gene: TRBJ2-7; abundance: few; v_gene: TRBV6-5; d_gene: -; CDR3aa: CASSYSKTTYEQYF; CDR3nt: TGTGCCAGCAGTTACTCAAAGACCACCTACGAGCAGTACTTC
j_gene: TRBJ2-3; abundance: -; v_gene: TRBV6-1; d_gene: -; CDR3aa: CASKIRPSTDTQYF; CDR3nt: TGTGCCAGCAAAATACGGCCTAGCACAGATACGCAGTATTTT
j_gene: TRBJ2-2; abundance: many; v_gene: TRBV9; d_gene: TRBD2; CDR3aa: CASSEPVAGGPTGELFF; CDR3nt: TGTGCCAGCAGCGAGCCCGTAGCGGGGGGACCCACCGGGGAGCTGTTTTTT
j_gene: TRBJ2-7; abundance: -; v_gene: TRBV6-5; d_gene: -; CDR3aa: CASSYPHQGSYEQYF; CDR3nt: TGTGCCAGCAGTTACCCTCATCAGGGGAGCTACGAGCAGTACTTC
j_gene: TRBJ1-1; abundance: few; v_gene: TRBV12-3/TRBV12-4; d_gene: -; CDR3aa: CASSDGTTNTEAFF; CDR3nt: TGTGCCAGCAGTGATGGGACAACGAACACTGAAGCTTTCTTT
j_gene: TRBJ1-1; abundance: -; v_gene: TRBV7-2; d_gene: -; CDR3aa: CASSLDGEGTEAFF; CDR3nt: TGTGCCAGCAGCTTAGACGGCGAGGGGACTGAAGCTTTCTTT
j_gene: TRBJ2-5; abundance: -; v_gene: TRBV18; d_gene: TRBD1; CDR3aa: CASSEGTVGQETQYF; CDR3nt: TGTGCCAGCTCAGAAGGGACAGTGGGACAAGAGACCCAGTACTTC
j_gene: TRBJ1-5; abundance: -; v_gene: TRBV4-1; d_gene: -; CDR3aa: CASSQVRTLGLNSNQPQHF; CDR3nt: TGCGCCAGCAGCCAAGTTCGGACCCTCGGACTAAATAGCAATCAGCCCCAGCATTTT
j_gene: TRBJ2-7; abundance: many; v_gene: TRBV29-1; d_gene: -; CDR3aa: CSVTYYSYEQYF; CDR3nt: TGCAGCGTGACCTACTATTCGTACGAGCAGTACTTC
j_gene: TRBJ2-7; abundance: medium-sized; v_gene: TRBV12-3/TRBV12-4; d_gene: -; CDR3aa: CASAGQPPYEQYF; CDR3nt: TGTGCCAGCGCGGGGCAGCCACCCTACGAGCAGTACTTC
j_gene: TRBJ2-2; abundance: -; v_gene: TRBV5-1; d_gene: TRBD2; CDR3aa: CASSVMTSGSGELFF; CDR3nt: TGCGCCAGCAGCGTTATGACTAGCGGATCCGGGGAGCTGTTTTTT
j_gene: TRBJ2-7; abundance: many; v_gene: TRBV6-2/TRBV6-3; d_gene: -; CDR3aa: CASSLSGLYEQYF; CDR3nt: TGTGCCAGCTCCCTGTCGGGGTTGTACGAGCAGTACTTC
j_gene: TRBJ2-1; abundance: few; v_gene: TRBV11-2; d_gene: TRBD2; CDR3aa: CASSLDLAGAYNEQFF; CDR3nt: TGTGCCAGCAGCTTAGATCTAGCGGGAGCCTACAATGAGCAGTTCTTC
j_gene: TRBJ2-7; abundance: many; v_gene: TRBV7-2; d_gene: -; CDR3aa: CASSLMVREEQYF; CDR3nt: TGTGCCAGCAGCTTAATGGTCAGGGAGGAGCAGTACTTC
j_gene: TRBJ1-1; abundance: few; v_gene: TRBV5-1; d_gene: -; CDR3aa: CASSRANGATEAFF; CDR3nt: TGCGCCAGCAGTAGGGCGAACGGAGCCACTGAAGCTTTCTTT
j_gene: TRBJ1-2; abundance: -; v_gene: TRBV3-1; d_gene: -; CDR3aa: CASSQRQIGGYTF; CDR3nt: TGTGCCAGCAGCCAGCGTCAGATAGGTGGCTACACCTTC
j_gene: TRBJ2-3; abundance: -; v_gene: TRBV7-6; d_gene: -; CDR3aa: CASSLGAPAYTQYF; CDR3nt: TGTGCCAGCAGCTTAGGAGCTCCCGCGTATACGCAGTATTTT
j_gene: TRBJ2-7; abundance: -; v_gene: TRBV9; d_gene: -; CDR3aa: CASSSRRGGGEQYF; CDR3nt: TGTGCCAGCAGCTCTCGAAGGGGGGGCGGCGAGCAGTACTTC
j_gene: TRBJ2-1; abundance: -; v_gene: TRBV6-2/TRBV6-3; d_gene: -; CDR3aa: CASSSNSFSSYNEQFF; CDR3nt: TGTGCCAGCAGTTCTAATAGTTTTAGCTCCTACAATGAGCAGTTCTTC
j_gene: TRBJ1-2; abundance: few; v_gene: TRBV5-1; d_gene: -; CDR3aa: CASSLESRGYTF; CDR3nt: TGCGCCAGCAGCTTGGAATCGAGGGGCTACACCTTC
j_gene: TRBJ2-7; abundance: -; v_gene: TRBV7-2; d_gene: -; CDR3aa: CASSFNLGSGTYEQYF; CDR3nt: TGTGCCAGCAGCTTTAACCTGGGGTCTGGGACCTACGAGCAGTACTTC
j_gene: TRBJ2-3; abundance: -; v_gene: TRBV6-2/TRBV6-3; d_gene: -; CDR3aa: CASSYARESDTQYF; CDR3nt: TGTGCCAGCAGTTACGCGAGGGAGTCAGATACGCAGTATTTT
j_gene: TRBJ2-7; abundance: many; v_gene: TRBV7-2; d_gene: TRBD1; CDR3aa: CASSLEVAGGSYEQYF; CDR3nt: TGTGCCAGCAGCTTAGAGGTGGCAGGGGGCTCCTACGAGCAGTACTTC
j_gene: TRBJ2-5; abundance: few; v_gene: TRBV7-2; d_gene: -; CDR3aa: CASSLPLSGEREETQYF; CDR3nt: TGTGCCAGCAGCCTCCCGTTATCGGGGGAGCGGGAAGAGACCCAGTACTTC
j_gene: TRBJ2-2; abundance: many; v_gene: TRBV5-1; d_gene: TRBD2; CDR3aa: CASRGRGDTGELFF; CDR3nt: TGCGCCAGCCGCGGGAGAGGGGACACCGGGGAGCTGTTTTTT